The 16 T cell receptor beta chains presented below share a single source sample, sequenced in a study of CD8 T cells in Susac syndrome. Reverse transcription of roughly 0.5 to 1 ug RNA used random hexamers. TCRdb independently ran MiXCR on the immunoSEQ multiplex PCR reads; one entry per CDR3 protein. The sample lists under 150,000 distinct CDR3 sequences, 75% to 90% occurring once. The material sequenced was CD8+ T cells from PBMCs. These receptor sequences come from a human donor with multiple sclerosis.

The rearrangement uses TRBV25-1 and TRBJ1-4, with D unclear. V dropped 5 bases and J dropped 8 bases, with 12 bases sitting between them. Germline V CDR1 and CDR2: MGHDK, SYGVNS. CDR3 length: 13 amino acids. CDR3 sequence reads: CASSSTSREKLFF. The DNA of the CDR3 is TGTGCCAGCAGTTCCACTTCCCGGGAAAAACTGTTTTTT.

This clonotype was counted only a few times. The chain uses TRBV7-6 and TRBJ2-7; no clear D. The length of the CDR3 is 13 residues. V was trimmed by 2 bases and J by 3 bases, leaving 8 bases between them. Germline V gives CDR1 SGHVS, CDR2 FNYEAQ. Here the CDR3 DNA reads TGTGCCAGCAGCTTAAGGTCCTACTACGAGCAGTACTTC. This gives the protein CASSLRSYYEQYF.

This clonotype was recorded once. The V call is TRBV5-1, the J call TRBJ2-2; 13 nucleotides agree with TRBD2. V shed 5 bases and J 6 bases; nucleotides not matched to a gene: 10. The CDR3 contains 17 residues. Germline loops: CDR1 SGHRS, CDR2 YFSETQ. The CDR3 spells CASRSGTSGMAAGELFF. The CDR3 nucleotides are TGCGCCAGCAGATCCGGGACTAGCGGGATGGCGGCCGGGGAGCTGTTTTTT. Full variable domain (missing parts from reference TRBV5-1 and TRBJ2-2): KAGVTQTPRYLIKTRGQQVTLSCSPISGHRSVSWYQQTPGQGLQFLFEYFSETQRNKGNFPGRFSGRQFSNSRSEMNVSTLELGDSALYLCASRSGTSGMAAGELFFGEGSRLTVL.

The CDR3 loop is CASSVDPPGTPGGGYTF. The DNA for the CDR3 is TGTGCCAGCAGCGTAGACCCTCCCGGGACTCCGGGCGGTGGCTACACCTTC. This chain joins TRBV9 and TRBJ1-2, with D tentatively TRBD1 (5 bases). Between the trimmed V and J ends, which lost 0 bases and 7 bases, there was a span of 22 bases. CDR1 and CDR2 from the germline V gene are SGDLS and YYNGEE. This CDR3 has 17 amino acids.

The rearrangement joins TRBV12-3 or TRBV12-4 to TRBJ1-2; D gene ambiguous. The CDR3 is 18 residues long. The germline V and J ends were trimmed by 5 bases and 1 base, with 23 bases remaining between them. The CDR3 is CASSPQTTGPTYNYGYTF. CDR3 nucleotides: TGTGCCAGCAGTCCCCAAACGACGGGCCCTACTTATAACTATGGCTACACCTTC.

This rearrangement joins TRBV27 to TRBJ1-1; tentative D call: TRBD1 (5 bases). Germline lookup yields CDR1 MNHEY and CDR2 SMNVEV (reference sequence). CDR3 size: 14 residues. The V end was cut by 6 bases, the J end by 1 base, with 12 bases between. The CDR3 is CASREGRRNTEAFF. The CDR3 nucleotides read TGTGCCAGCAGAGAGGGGCGGAGGAACACTGAAGCTTTCTTT.

The V call is TRBV28, the J call TRBJ2-7; D remains ambiguous. V shed 6 bases and J shed 0 bases, with 6 bases lying between them. CDR3 length equals 12 residues. Germline lookup yields CDR1 MDHEN and CDR2 SYDVKM. The CDR3 sequence is CASSHDSYEQYF. CDR3 in DNA: TGTGCCAGCAGCCACGACTCCTACGAGCAGTACTTC.

This rearrangement joins TRBV9 to TRBJ2-3; 7 positions match TRBD2. This CDR3 has 16 amino acids. Germline V lookup: CDR1 SGDLS, CDR2 YYNGEE. Losses at the gene ends were 0 bases for V and 2 bases for J; bases not matched to a gene: 6. The CDR3: CASSVGSSGYTDTQYF. Written as DNA, the CDR3 is TGTGCCAGCAGCGTAGGGTCTAGCGGATACACAGATACGCAGTATTTT.

V is TRBV7-9 and J is TRBJ2-7, with D maybe TRBD1 (5 bases). V was trimmed by 2 bases and J by 5 bases, leaving 16 bases between them. There are 15 residues in the CDR3. Germline CDR1 and CDR2: SEHNR and FQNEAQ (reference sequence). CDR3 sequence reads: CASSLFLGPTHEQYF. DNA for the CDR3: TGTGCCAGCAGCTTATTTTTGGGGCCCACCCACGAGCAGTACTTC.

The chain combines TRBV2 with TRBJ2-3; D remains unclear. Germline V gene data show CDR1 as SNHLY and CDR2 as FYNNEI. Trimming left V 1 base short and J 3 bases short, with 11 bases between. The CDR3 extends over 15 amino acids. CDR3 amino acids: CASSEEWEGTDTQYF. CDR3 coding DNA: TGTGCCAGCAGTGAAGAATGGGAAGGGACAGATACGCAGTATTTT.

The rearrangement joins TRBV28 to TRBJ2-6; TRBD1 matches 10 bases. The CDR3 length is 21 residues. CDR1 is MDHEN and CDR2 is SYDVKM in the germline V gene. Germline trimming cut 4 bases from V and 0 bases from J; bases unmatched to any gene: 15. This CDR3 is CASSSPREGTGARSGANVLTF. The CDR3 DNA is TGTGCCAGCAGTTCTCCCCGGGAGGGGACAGGGGCCCGCTCTGGGGCCAACGTCCTGACTTTC.

This clonotype was observed a handful of times. The chain joins TRBV11-2 to TRBJ2-5, with 7 bases fitting TRBD2. After removal of 5 bases from V and 3 bases from J, the junction contained 12 bases not matched to a gene. From germline, CDR1 is SGHAT and CDR2 FQNNGV. CDR3 length: 16 amino acids. CDR3 in amino acids: CASSRKTGTTKETQYF. CDR3 coding DNA: TGTGCCAGCAGCCGGAAAACCGGGACTACCAAAGAGACCCAGTACTTC. The entire variable domain, with the rest obtained from reference TRBV11-2 and TRBJ2-5, is as follows: EAGVAQSPRYKIIEKRQSVAFWCNPISGHATLYWYQQILGQGPKLLIQFQNNGVVDDSQLPKDRFSAERLKGVDSTLKIQPAKLEDSAVYLCASSRKTGTTKETQYFGPGTRLLVL.

The rearrangement uses TRBV7-2 and TRBJ2-3; D remains ambiguous. V dropped 1 base and J dropped 1 base, with 9 bases sitting between them. Germline CDR1 is SGHTA and CDR2 is FQGNSA. This CDR3 contains 15 residues. DNA for the CDR3: TGTGCCAGCAGCTTAGGAGGCACCCGCACAGATACGCAGTATTTT. Amino acids: CASSLGGTRTDTQYF.

This sequence joins TRBV7-6 and TRBJ1-2; 8 bases align to TRBD1. Losses at the gene ends were 5 bases for V and 4 bases for J; bases not matched to a gene: 3. The V gene's germline CDR1 is SGHVS and CDR2 FNYEAQ. The CDR3 runs to 13 residues. CDR3 DNA: TGTGCCAGCAGCGTAACAGGGGGCTATGGCTACACCTTC. Protein: CASSVTGGYGYTF. Full variable domain (missing parts from reference TRBV7-6 and TRBJ1-2): GAGVSQSPRYKVTKRGQDVALRCDPISGHVSLYWYRQALGQGPEFLTYFNYEAQQDKSGLPNDRFSAERPEGSISTLTIQRTEQRDSAMYRCASSVTGGYGYTFGSGTRLTVV.

This chain uses TRBV13 with TRBJ1-1; TRBD1 agrees at 8 bases. Germline-derived CDR1 and CDR2 are PRHDT and FYEKMQ (reference sequence). The ends lost 0 bases at V and 3 bases at J; junction bases unmatched: 3. This CDR3 is 15 amino acids long. The CDR3 DNA sequence: TGTGCCAGCAGCTTAGGAGGGACAGGAGACACTGAAGCTTTCTTT. Translated: CASSLGGTGDTEAFF.

V and J are TRBV4-1 and TRBJ1-3; D might be TRBD1 (6 bases). CDR1 and CDR2 (germline): MGHRA, YSYEKL. Deletions cut 2 bases from V and 6 bases from J, with 14 bases between. The length of the CDR3 is 15 residues. CDR3 DNA: TGCGCCAGCAGCCAACCCAGGGGACTAAAAAACACCATATATTTT. It codes for CASSQPRGLKNTIYF.